This paragraph reports one TCR beta chain. Its target is not known. The PCR employed 60 Vbeta primers together with 13 Jbeta primers. The table came from immunoSEQ multiplex PCR; TCRdb's copy has only in-frame clones and leaves some out. The sample has about 130,000 clones, around 75% seen once. The source of the sample is a study of cytomegalovirus exposure and HLA in healthy donors. Study-level information: In an early release, HLA-typed donors contributed about 79 million unique TCR sequences. Overall study findings and caveats: In a later analysis, TCR association rates varied by HLA locus: DRB1 most, HLA-C fewest.

This TCR was sampled from a woman aged 45 to 65 in good health and CMV-seronegative. Sample: PBMCs.

CDR3 DNA: TGTGCCAGCAGTCATAGGGGGACAGGGGTAGTAGAGCAGCCCCAGCATTTT. Translating it yields CASSHRGTGVVEQPQHF. V is TRBV28 and J is TRBJ1-5, with 10 bases that match TRBD1. The CDR3 length is 17 residues. Germline CDR1 reads MDHEN; CDR2 reads SYDVKM. V dropped 5 bases and J dropped 7; count of bases not matched to a gene: 14.